This T cell receptor (beta chain) was profiled in a study of blood T cell repertoires in COVID-19. The repertoire was sequenced with immunoSEQ multiplex PCR; TCRdb's copy has only in-frame clones and lacks some. The table records about 140,000 clones, roughly 84% of them present only once. V was pared by 5 bases and J by 0 bases, with 11 bases between. CDR1 and CDR2 (germline): MDHEN, SYDVKM. CDR3 length: 15 residues. This clonotype was sampled from a middle-aged man with acute COVID-19. The chain couples TRBV28 to TRBJ2-1; D is unclear. The specimen was PBMCs or T cells enriched from blood (not recorded which). CDR3 sequence reads: CASSDTLSSYNEQFF. CDR3 nucleotide sequence: TGTGCCAGCAGTGACACTTTGAGCTCCTACAATGAGCAGTTCTTC.